A single sample gave rise to the 29 T cell receptor beta chains below, sequenced in a study of T-cell reconstitution after alpha-beta-depleted transplantation in children. Unique molecular identifiers were used to barcode this TCRbeta library. A single record per CDR3 protein comes from TCRdb applying MiXCR to the PCR reads. This table holds some 490,000 distinct CDR3 sequences, roughly an eighth found once. The starting material was PBMCs from the stem cell graft donor, obtained from the stem cell graft. These receptors came from a human donor who donated a stem cell graft to a child with combined immunodeficiency.

This clonotype showed up many times. The chain couples TRBV10-3 to TRBJ1-5, with 7 bases matching TRBD1. The CDR3 totals 16 residues. CDR1 is ENHRY, CDR2 SYGVKD, per germline. V was pared by 3 bases and J by 2 bases, with 7 bases of the junction left unmatched. The CDR3 DNA is TGTGCCATCAGTGAAGCCGCAGGGGGTGGCAATCAGCCCCAGCATTTT. Translating it yields CAISEAAGGGNQPQHF.

The sample holds many counts of this clonotype. Written as DNA, the CDR3 is TGTGCCAGCAGGAGTTCGGCAGGATACAATCAGCCCCAGCATTTT. Translation: CASRSSAGYNQPQHF. The rearrangement links TRBV12-3 or TRBV12-4 to TRBJ1-5; the D is unclear. The CDR3 is 15 residues long. V lost 6 bases and J lost 3, with 15 bases in between.

The sample holds many counts of this clonotype. The chain joins TRBV29-1 to TRBJ2-5; either TRBD1 or TRBD2 may supply D (5 bases each). The CDR3 is made up of 12 amino acids. The ends were cut back, 1 base at V and 5 bases at J, with 8 bases in the middle. From germline, CDR1 is SQVTM and CDR2 ANQGSEA. CDR3 sequence: CSVEAGQETQYF. CDR3 sequence (DNA): TGCAGCGTTGAAGCGGGGCAGGAGACCCAGTACTTC.

The chain carries TRBV20-1 and TRBJ2-7, with D possibly TRBD1 on 6 matching bases. V was shortened by 1 base and J by 2 bases, with 9 bases between the two germline ends. CDR3 length: 13 residues. The germline V gene has CDR1 DFQATT and CDR2 SNEGSKA (reference sequence). As DNA, the CDR3 is TGCAGTGCTAGAGGAGGGACACCCTACGAGCAGTACTTC. As protein: CSARGGTPYEQYF.

The rearrangement uses TRBV7-2 and TRBJ1-5; TRBD1 aligns across 10 bases. CDR3 length equals 14 residues. Germline V CDR1 and CDR2: SGHTA, FQGNSA. The V segment lost 3 bases and the J segment 6 bases; nucleotides outside the gene matches: 2. CDR3 coding DNA: TGTGCCAGCAGCTTTAGACAGGGGGCTCAGCCCCAGCATTTT. Translating it yields CASSFRQGAQPQHF.

In this sample, this clonotype turned up many times. The V gene is TRBV5-1, the J gene TRBJ2-1; TRBD1 aligns across 10 bases. Per the germline V gene, CDR1 is SGHRS and CDR2 is YFSETQ. The length of the CDR3 is 15 residues. Germline trimming cut 6 bases from V and 3 bases from J; bases unmatched to any gene: 6. DNA of the CDR3: TGCGCCAGCATTACCGGGACAGGGGTCTACAATGAGCAGTTCTTC. Its translation is CASITGTGVYNEQFF.

This clonotype has just a few counts. The gene calls are TRBV7-8 and TRBJ2-7; TRBD1 matches 8 bases. The germline gives CDR1 SGHVS, CDR2 FQNEAQ. The CDR3 loop spans 17 amino acids. J was trimmed by 7 bases and V by 2 bases; bases with no gene match: 16. The CDR3 region has the DNA TGTGCCAGCAGCTTAAGCTTAAGACAGGGGCAAAGGGGGGAGCAGTACTTC. Its protein is CASSLSLRQGQRGEQYF. Using reference TRBV7-8 and TRBJ2-7 for the parts outside the CDR3, the full variable domain is GAGVSQSPRYKVAKRGQDVALRCDPISGHVSLFWYQQALGQGPEFLTYFQNEAQLDKSGLPSDRFFAERPEGSVSTLKIQRTQQEDSAVYLCASSLSLRQGQRGEQYFGPGTRLTVT.

In its sample, this clonotype was seen a few times. This chain uses TRBV7-2 with TRBJ2-1; D may be TRBD1 or TRBD2 (5 bases each). Germline V gene data show CDR1 as SGHTA and CDR2 as FQGNSA. Trimming cost V 7 bases and J 12 bases, with 22 bases left between them. The CDR3 spans 14 residues. Written as DNA, the CDR3 is TGTGCCAGCATACAGGACGCCAACCGGGGTTCGCAGTTCTTC. It is translated as CASIQDANRGSQFF.

This chain uses TRBV24-1 with TRBJ2-5, with D unclear. Trimming shortened V by 4 bases and J by 3 bases, and 11 bases separated the two germline ends. Per the germline V gene, CDR1 is KGHDR and CDR2 is SFDVKD. The CDR3 extends over 14 amino acids. This chain's CDR3 is CATSEQFREETQYF. Here the CDR3 DNA reads TGTGCCACCAGTGAGCAATTTCGGGAAGAGACCCAGTACTTC.

The V call is TRBV3-1, the J call TRBJ1-2, with D perhaps matching TRBD1 (5 bases). Trimming left V 2 bases short and J 4 bases short, with 8 bases between. CDR3 size: 13 residues. CDR1 and CDR2 from the germline V gene are LGHDT and YNNKEL (reference sequence). CDR3 sequence reads: CASSQSGGYGYTF. The CDR3, as DNA: TGTGCCAGCAGCCAATCCGGGGGCTATGGCTACACCTTC.

This clonotype was counted ten times or more. The genes are TRBV29-1 and TRBJ2-3, with 9 bases aligning to TRBD1. After removal of 1 base from V and 0 bases from J, the junction contained 2 bases not matched to a gene. CDR1 is SQVTM and CDR2 is ANQGSEA in the germline V gene. This CDR3 is 15 amino acids long. DNA of the CDR3: TGCAGCGTTGAAGGAGGGACAGGGAGCACAGATACGCAGTATTTT. Amino acid sequence: CSVEGGTGSTDTQYF.

V and J are TRBV14 and TRBJ2-7; D may be TRBD2 (6 bases). The CDR3 consists of 17 residues. CDR1 SGHDN and CDR2 FVKESK come from the germline V gene. Trimming stripped 0 bases from V and 2 bases from J, with 17 bases between. CDR3 nucleotides: TGTGCCAGCAGCCAAGATACAGTTTGGGGGGAGGCCTACGAGCAGTACTTC. Its translation: CASSQDTVWGEAYEQYF.

This clonotype was seen many times. This chain connects TRBV5-5 to TRBJ2-3, with no clear D. V was shortened by 0 bases and J by 5 bases, with 10 bases between the two germline ends. The length of the CDR3 is 14 residues. Looked up from germline, CDR1 is SGHKS and CDR2 is YYEKEE (reference sequence). The CDR3 sequence is CASSLVTAEDTQYF. Written as DNA, the CDR3 is TGTGCCAGCAGCTTGGTAACAGCAGAAGATACGCAGTATTTT. The full variable domain, in which reference TRBV5-5 and TRBJ2-3 provide the parts outside the CDR3, is DAGVTQSPTHLIKTRGQQVTLRCSPISGHKSVSWYQQVLGQGPQFIFQYYEKEERGRGNFPDRFSARQFPNYSSELNVNALLLGDSALYLCASSLVTAEDTQYFGPGTRLTVL.

There are a few counts of this clonotype. The rearrangement uses TRBV6-1 and TRBJ2-7; D is ambiguous. The V end was cut by 6 bases, the J end by 5 bases, with 14 bases between. Germline V gives CDR1 MNHNS, CDR2 SASEGT. CDR3 length: 13 residues. The CDR3 nucleotides are TGTGCCAGCAGCTTCGACCTGAAGGACGAGCAGTACTTC. Its translation: CASSFDLKDEQYF.

This clonotype was detected a few times. The rearrangement joins TRBV12-3 or TRBV12-4 to TRBJ2-7; D call uncertain. The CDR3 runs 14 residues. With 7 bases removed from V and 1 base from J, the gap between germline ends came to 14 bases. The CDR3, as DNA: TGTGCCAGCAACTCAGACCTGGGTTCCTACGAGCAGTACTTC. Residues: CASNSDLGSYEQYF.

In this sample, this clonotype turned up many times. The chain uses TRBV15 and TRBJ2-7; D unclear. The germline V gene encodes CDR1 LNHNV and CDR2 YYDKDF (reference sequence). The CDR3 length is 13 residues. V gave up 3 bases and J gave up 0 bases, with 6 bases separating them. CDR3 protein: CATSRDLSYEQYF. For the CDR3, the DNA is TGTGCCACCAGCAGGGACCTCTCCTACGAGCAGTACTTC.

In this sample, this clonotype turned up a few times. The CDR3 DNA follows: TGTGCCAGCAGCTTAGTTAGCAGAAGCGACGATACGCAGTATTTT. Translating it yields CASSLVSRSDDTQYF. The V gene is TRBV7-2, the J gene TRBJ2-3, with D unresolved. Germline V gene data show CDR1 as SGHTA and CDR2 as FQGNSA. V was trimmed by 1 base and J by 6 bases, leaving 14 bases between them. There are 15 residues in the CDR3.

CDR3 sequence (DNA): TGTGCCAGCAGCCACGCAGGGTTGGATGAGCAGTTCTTC. Translating gives CASSHAGLDEQFF. The rearrangement uses TRBV14 and TRBJ2-1; possible D gene TRBD1, 5 bases. CDR1 is SGHDN, CDR2 FVKESK, per germline. This CDR3 has 13 residues. V lost 3 bases and J lost 8, with 11 bases in between.

This clonotype was counted many times. The CDR3 DNA reads TGTGCCAGCAGCTTCCGGGCGGGGGTCCCGGAGACCCAGTACTTC. Amino acid sequence: CASSFRAGVPETQYF. The chain uses TRBV6-1 and TRBJ2-5; TRBD2 agrees at 7 bases. The CDR3 consists of 15 residues. The junction had 12 bases not matched to a gene; V was cut back by 6 bases and J by 5 bases. Germline CDR1 MNHNS, CDR2 SASEGT.

This clonotype was observed at least ten times. This sequence joins TRBV20-1 and TRBJ2-7; TRBD1 matches at 9 bases. After removal of 4 bases from V and 6 bases from J, the junction contained 7 bases not matched to a gene. The germline V gene encodes CDR1 DFQATT and CDR2 SNEGSKA (reference sequence). This CDR3 is built from 13 residues. CDR3 sequence (DNA): TGCAGTGCTAAGCGGACAGGGGTTCTCGAGCAGTACTTC. It specifies CSAKRTGVLEQYF.

The chain has TRBV30 and TRBJ2-6, with D perhaps matching TRBD1 (6 bases). The V end was cut by 2 bases, the J end by 3 bases, with 8 bases between. The germline V gene encodes CDR1 GTSNPN and CDR2 SVGIG (reference sequence). The CDR3 sequence is 14 residues long. The CDR3 nucleotides read TGTGCCTGGAGTACAGGGTATGGGGCCAACGTCCTGACTTTC. This gives the protein CAWSTGYGANVLTF.

In its sample, this clonotype was seen many times. The V and J genes are TRBV5-1 and TRBJ2-2; TRBD1 agrees at 8 bases. The CDR3 has 15 amino acids. Germline V CDR1 and CDR2: SGHRS, YFSETQ. The V segment lost 6 bases and the J segment 0 bases; nucleotides outside the gene matches: 4. For the CDR3, the DNA is TGCGCCAGCAAATCGACAGGGGCGAACACCGGGGAGCTGTTTTTT. Translated: CASKSTGANTGELFF.

In this sample, this clonotype turned up a few times. This sequence joins TRBV5-1 and TRBJ2-5; 15 bases map to TRBD2. After removal of 3 bases from V and 1 base from J, the junction contained 13 bases not matched to a gene. In germline, CDR1 is SGHRS, CDR2 YFSETQ. The CDR3 covers 20 residues. CDR3 bases: TGCGCCAGCAGCTCGGGACTAGCGGGGGGCCCCGCCCTTGGCCAAGAGACCCAGTACTTC. This gives the protein CASSSGLAGGPALGQETQYF.

This chain links TRBV20-1 with TRBJ2-1; D might be TRBD1 (6 bases). V lost 5 bases, J lost 7 bases, and 21 bases lay in between. This CDR3 contains 15 residues. Germline V gene lookup returns CDR1 DFQATT and CDR2 SNEGSKA (reference sequence). DNA of the CDR3: TGCAGTGCTCGATCCATTACAGGGTTGGGAAATGAGCAGTTCTTC. This gives the protein CSARSITGLGNEQFF.

This rearrangement joins TRBV12-3 or TRBV12-4 to TRBJ2-1, with 11 positions matching TRBD2. V dropped 6 bases and J dropped 8; count of bases not matched to a gene: 3. This CDR3 region has 13 residues. The CDR3, as DNA: TGTGCCAGCAGACTAGCGGGAGTGCATGAGCAGTTCTTC. Translated: CASRLAGVHEQFF.

V is TRBV4-3 and J is TRBJ2-1; 8 bases are a match to TRBD2. The J segment lost 0 bases and the V segment lost 0 bases, leaving 10 bases of the junction unmatched. CDR3 length: 19 residues. Germline CDR1 is LGHNA and CDR2 is YSLEER. Here the CDR3 reads CASSQEFRPTSASYNEQFF. CDR3 bases: TGCGCCAGCAGCCAAGAGTTCAGGCCGACTAGCGCCTCCTACAATGAGCAGTTCTTC.

This clonotype was observed a few times. This chain links TRBV20-1 with TRBJ2-1; the match to TRBD2 covers 8 bases. Germline V CDR1 and CDR2: DFQATT, SNEGSKA (reference sequence). The V and J ends lost 6 bases and 10 bases, in that order; junction bases with no gene match: 11. This CDR3 has 13 residues. The CDR3: CSATRLARLEQFF. The CDR3 nucleotides are TGCAGTGCCACCCGACTAGCGCGTCTGGAGCAGTTCTTC.

The chain couples TRBV29-1 to TRBJ1-1, with unresolved D. Trimming pared 6 bases from V and 0 bases from J, leaving 11 bases between. This CDR3 has 13 amino acids. Germline-derived CDR1 and CDR2 are SQVTM and ANQGSEA. The DNA for the CDR3 is TGCAGCGTGGAGAGACCCTTGAACACTGAAGCTTTCTTT. Translation gives CSVERPLNTEAFF.

This clonotype was counted at least ten times. The chain combines TRBV29-1 with TRBJ2-5; 10 nucleotides match TRBD2. V lost 0 bases and J lost 2; bases outside the gene matches: 12. Germline V gene lookup returns CDR1 SQVTM and CDR2 ANQGSEA. The CDR3 spans 18 residues. CDR3 residues: CSVEENFVAGGPQETQYF. As DNA, the CDR3 is TGCAGCGTTGAAGAAAATTTTGTAGCGGGGGGACCACAAGAGACCCAGTACTTC.